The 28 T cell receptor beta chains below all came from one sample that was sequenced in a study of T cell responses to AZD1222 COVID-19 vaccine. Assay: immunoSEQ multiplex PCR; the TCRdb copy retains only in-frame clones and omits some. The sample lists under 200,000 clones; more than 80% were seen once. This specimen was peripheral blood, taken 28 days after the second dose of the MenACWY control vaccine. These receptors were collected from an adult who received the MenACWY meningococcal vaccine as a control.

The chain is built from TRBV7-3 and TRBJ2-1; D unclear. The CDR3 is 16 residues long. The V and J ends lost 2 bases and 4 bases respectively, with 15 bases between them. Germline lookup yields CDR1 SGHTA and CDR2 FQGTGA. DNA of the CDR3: TGTGCCAGCAGCTTACGTCTGGCCAGAAAATACAATGAGCAGTTCTTC. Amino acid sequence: CASSLRLARKYNEQFF.

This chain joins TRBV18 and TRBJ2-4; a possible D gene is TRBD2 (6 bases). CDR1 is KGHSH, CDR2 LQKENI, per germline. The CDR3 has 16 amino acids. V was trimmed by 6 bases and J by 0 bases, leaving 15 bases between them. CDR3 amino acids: CASSLRDSLAKNIQYF. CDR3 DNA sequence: TGTGCCAGCTCTCTCCGGGACTCTCTAGCCAAAAACATTCAGTACTTC.

CDR3 nucleotides: TGCAGCTGCGTGTCAGGGAGCGGCAATCAGCCCCAGCATTTT. It is translated as CSCVSGSGNQPQHF. V usage is TRBV29-1 and J usage is TRBJ1-5; tentatively, D is TRBD1 (5 bases). The CDR3 is made up of 14 amino acids. The germline V and J ends were trimmed by 8 bases and 2 bases, with 16 bases remaining between them. Germline assignment: CDR1 SQVTM and CDR2 ANQGSEA.

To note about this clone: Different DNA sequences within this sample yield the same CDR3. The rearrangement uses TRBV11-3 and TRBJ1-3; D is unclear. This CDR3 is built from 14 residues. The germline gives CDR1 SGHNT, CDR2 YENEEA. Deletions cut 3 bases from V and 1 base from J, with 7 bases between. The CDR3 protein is CASSFGWSGNTIYF. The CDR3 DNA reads TGTGCCAGCAGCTTTGGCTGGTCTGGAAACACCATATATTTT.

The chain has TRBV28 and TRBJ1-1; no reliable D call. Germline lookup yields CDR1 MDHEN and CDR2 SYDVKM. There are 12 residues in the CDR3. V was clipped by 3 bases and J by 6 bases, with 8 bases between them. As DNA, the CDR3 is TGTGCCAGCAGTTTGGGCTACGCTGAAGCTTTCTTT. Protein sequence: CASSLGYAEAFF. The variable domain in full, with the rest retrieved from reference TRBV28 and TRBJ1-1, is DVKVTQSSRYLVKRTGEKVFLECVQDMDHENMFWYRQDPGLGLRLIYFSYDVKMKEKGDIPEGYSVSREKKERFSLILESASTNQTSMYLCASSLGYAEAFFGQGTRLTVV.

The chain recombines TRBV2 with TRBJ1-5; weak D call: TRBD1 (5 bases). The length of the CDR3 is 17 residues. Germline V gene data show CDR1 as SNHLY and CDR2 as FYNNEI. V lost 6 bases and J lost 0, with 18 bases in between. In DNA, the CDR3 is TGTGCCAGCAGCACGGGACGGACGTGGAATAGCAATCAGCCCCAGCATTTT. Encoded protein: CASSTGRTWNSNQPQHF.

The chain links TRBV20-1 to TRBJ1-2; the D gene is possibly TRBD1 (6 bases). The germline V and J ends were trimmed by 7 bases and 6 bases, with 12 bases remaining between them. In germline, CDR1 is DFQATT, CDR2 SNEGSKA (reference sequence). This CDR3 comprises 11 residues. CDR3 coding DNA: TGCAGTGAATTAAACAGGGATGGCTACACCTTC. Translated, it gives CSELNRDGYTF.

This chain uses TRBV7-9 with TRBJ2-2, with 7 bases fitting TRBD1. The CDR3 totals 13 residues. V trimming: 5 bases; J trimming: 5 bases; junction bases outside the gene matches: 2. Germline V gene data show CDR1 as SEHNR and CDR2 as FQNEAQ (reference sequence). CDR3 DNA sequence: TGTGCCAGCAGCAAACAGGGGACCGGGGAGCTGTTTTTT. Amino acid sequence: CASSKQGTGELFF.

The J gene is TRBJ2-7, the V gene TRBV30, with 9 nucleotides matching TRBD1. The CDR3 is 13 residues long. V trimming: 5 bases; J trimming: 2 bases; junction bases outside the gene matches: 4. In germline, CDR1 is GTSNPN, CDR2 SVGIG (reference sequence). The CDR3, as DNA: TGTGCCTGGGGGGACAGGGTCACCTACGAGCAGTACTTC. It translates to CAWGDRVTYEQYF.

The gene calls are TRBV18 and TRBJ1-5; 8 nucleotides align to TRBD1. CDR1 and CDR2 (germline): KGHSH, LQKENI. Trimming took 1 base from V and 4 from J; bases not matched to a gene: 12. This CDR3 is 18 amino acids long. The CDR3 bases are TGTGCCAGCTCACCACTGAGCTCAGGGGGCGCGAATAATCAGCCCCAGCATTTT. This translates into CASSPLSSGGANNQPQHF.

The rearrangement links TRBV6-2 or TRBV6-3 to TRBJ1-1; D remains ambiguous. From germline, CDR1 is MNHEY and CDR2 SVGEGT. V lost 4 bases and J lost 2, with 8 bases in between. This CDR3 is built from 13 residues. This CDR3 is CASSLNGNTEAFF. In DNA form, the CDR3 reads TGTGCCAGCAGTTTAAACGGAAACACTGAAGCTTTCTTT.

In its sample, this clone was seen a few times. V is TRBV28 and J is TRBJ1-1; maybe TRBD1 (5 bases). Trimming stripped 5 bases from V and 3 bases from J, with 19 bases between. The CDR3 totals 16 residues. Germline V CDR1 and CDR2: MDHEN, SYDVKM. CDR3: CASSEIRPGGHTEAFF. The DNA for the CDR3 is TGTGCCAGCAGTGAGATCCGACCTGGGGGTCACACTGAAGCTTTCTTT.

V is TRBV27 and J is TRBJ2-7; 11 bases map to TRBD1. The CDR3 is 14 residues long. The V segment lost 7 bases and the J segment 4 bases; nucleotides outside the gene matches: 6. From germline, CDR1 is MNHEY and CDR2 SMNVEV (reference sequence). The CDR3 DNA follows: TGTGCCAGCAAGCCGGGACAGGGGGGGTACGAGCAGTACTTC. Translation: CASKPGQGGYEQYF.

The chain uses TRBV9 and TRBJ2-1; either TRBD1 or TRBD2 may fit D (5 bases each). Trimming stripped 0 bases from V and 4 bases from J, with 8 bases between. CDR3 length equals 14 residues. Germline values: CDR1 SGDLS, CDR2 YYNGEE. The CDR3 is CASSVGGVYNEQFF. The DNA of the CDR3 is TGTGCCAGCAGCGTAGGAGGGGTTTACAATGAGCAGTTCTTC.

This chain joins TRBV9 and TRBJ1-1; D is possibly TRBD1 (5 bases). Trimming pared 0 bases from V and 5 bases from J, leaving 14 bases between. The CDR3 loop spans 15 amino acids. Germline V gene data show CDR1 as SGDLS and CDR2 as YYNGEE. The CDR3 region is CASSVAQGFGTEAFF. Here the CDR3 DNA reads TGTGCCAGCAGCGTAGCTCAGGGCTTTGGGACTGAAGCTTTCTTT. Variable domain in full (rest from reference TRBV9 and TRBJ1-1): DSGVTQTPKHLITATGQRVTLRCSPRSGDLSVYWYQQSLDQGLQFLIQYYNGEERAKGNILERFSAQQFPDLHSELNLSSLELGDSALYFCASSVAQGFGTEAFFGQGTRLTVV.

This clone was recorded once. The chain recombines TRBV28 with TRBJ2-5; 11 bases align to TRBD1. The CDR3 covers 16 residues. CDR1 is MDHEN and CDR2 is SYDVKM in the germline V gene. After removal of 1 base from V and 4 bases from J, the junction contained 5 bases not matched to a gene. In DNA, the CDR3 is TGTGCCAGCAGTTTATTCCGGGACAGGGGGGCAGAGACCCAGTACTTC. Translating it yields CASSLFRDRGAETQYF.

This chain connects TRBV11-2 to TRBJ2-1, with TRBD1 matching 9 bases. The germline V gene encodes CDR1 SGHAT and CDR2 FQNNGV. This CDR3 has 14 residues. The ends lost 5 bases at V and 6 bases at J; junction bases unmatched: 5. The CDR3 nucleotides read TGTGCCAGCAGCCCGACAGGGGGTGGCAATGAGCAGTTCTTC. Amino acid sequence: CASSPTGGGNEQFF.

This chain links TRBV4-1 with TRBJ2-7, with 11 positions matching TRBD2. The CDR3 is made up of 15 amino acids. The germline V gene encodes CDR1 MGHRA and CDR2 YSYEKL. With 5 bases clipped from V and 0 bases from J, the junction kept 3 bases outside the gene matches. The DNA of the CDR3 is TGCGCCAGCAGCATAGCGGGAGGGAGCTCCTACGAGCAGTACTTC. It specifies CASSIAGGSSYEQYF.

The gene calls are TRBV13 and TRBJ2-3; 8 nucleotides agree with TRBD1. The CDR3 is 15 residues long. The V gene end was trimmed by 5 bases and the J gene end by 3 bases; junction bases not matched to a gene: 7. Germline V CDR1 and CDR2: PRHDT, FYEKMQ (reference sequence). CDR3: CASSPTGAGTDTQYF. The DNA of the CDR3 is TGTGCCAGCAGCCCGACAGGGGCTGGGACAGATACGCAGTATTTT.

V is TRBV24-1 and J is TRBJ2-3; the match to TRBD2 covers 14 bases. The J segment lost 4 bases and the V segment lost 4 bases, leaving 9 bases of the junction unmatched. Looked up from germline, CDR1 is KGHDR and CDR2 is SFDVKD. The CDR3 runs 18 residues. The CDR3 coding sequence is TGTGCCACCAGTGACTATGGGACTAGCGGGAGAAGCCCAGATACGCAGTATTTT. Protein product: CATSDYGTSGRSPDTQYF.

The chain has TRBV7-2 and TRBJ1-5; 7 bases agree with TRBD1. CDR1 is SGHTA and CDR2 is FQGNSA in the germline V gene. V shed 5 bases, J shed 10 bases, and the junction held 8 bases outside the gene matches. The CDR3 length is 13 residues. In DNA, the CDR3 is TGTGCCAGCAGCCCGGACAGGTCAACACCCCAGCATTTT. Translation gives CASSPDRSTPQHF.

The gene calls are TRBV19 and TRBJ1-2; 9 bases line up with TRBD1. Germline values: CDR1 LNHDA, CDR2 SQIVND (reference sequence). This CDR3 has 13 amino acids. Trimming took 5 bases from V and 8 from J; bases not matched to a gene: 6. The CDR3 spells CASSWGQGSGYTF. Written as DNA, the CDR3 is TGTGCCAGTAGTTGGGGACAGGGATCCGGCTACACCTTC.

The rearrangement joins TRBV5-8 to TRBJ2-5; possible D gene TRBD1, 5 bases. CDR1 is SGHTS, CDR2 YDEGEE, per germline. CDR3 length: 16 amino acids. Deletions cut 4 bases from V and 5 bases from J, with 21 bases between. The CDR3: CASSRTLGRQGETQYF. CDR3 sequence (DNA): TGTGCCAGCAGCCGCACGTTGGGGCGGCAGGGTGAGACCCAGTACTTC.

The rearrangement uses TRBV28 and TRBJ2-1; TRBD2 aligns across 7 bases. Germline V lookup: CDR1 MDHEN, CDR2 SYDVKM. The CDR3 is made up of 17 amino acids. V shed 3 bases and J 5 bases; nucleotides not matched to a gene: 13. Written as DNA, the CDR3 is TGTGCCAGCAGTTTTCCCTCTCCCGGCGGGAGAGACAATGAGCAGTTCTTC. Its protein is CASSFPSPGGRDNEQFF.

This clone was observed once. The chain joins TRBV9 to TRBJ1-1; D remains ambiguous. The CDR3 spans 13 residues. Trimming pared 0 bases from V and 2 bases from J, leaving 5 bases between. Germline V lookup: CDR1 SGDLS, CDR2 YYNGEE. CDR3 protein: CASSVDQNTEAFF. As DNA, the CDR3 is TGTGCCAGCAGCGTAGACCAAAACACTGAAGCTTTCTTT.

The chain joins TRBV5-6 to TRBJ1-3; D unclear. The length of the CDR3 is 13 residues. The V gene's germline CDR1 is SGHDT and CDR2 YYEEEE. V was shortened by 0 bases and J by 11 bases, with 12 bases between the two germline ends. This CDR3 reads CASSLDLGPSIYF. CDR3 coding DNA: TGTGCCAGCAGCTTGGACCTGGGTCCCTCCATATATTTT.

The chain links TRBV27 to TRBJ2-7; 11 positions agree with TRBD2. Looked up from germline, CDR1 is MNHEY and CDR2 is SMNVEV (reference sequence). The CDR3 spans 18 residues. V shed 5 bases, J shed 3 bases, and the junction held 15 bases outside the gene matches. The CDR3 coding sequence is TGTGCCAGCAGTCCTACCCCAACTAGCGGGGGACCGATCTACGAGCAGTACTTC. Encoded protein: CASSPTPTSGGPIYEQYF.

Written as DNA, the CDR3 is TGTGCCATCAACCCGACAGGGGGCCTCGGCTATGGCTACACCTTC. This codes for CAINPTGGLGYGYTF. V gene TRBV10-3 combines with J gene TRBJ1-2, with 10 bases aligning to TRBD1. Germline values: CDR1 ENHRY, CDR2 SYGVKD. The V gene end was trimmed by 7 bases and the J gene end by 4 bases; junction bases not matched to a gene: 9. CDR3 length: 15 amino acids.